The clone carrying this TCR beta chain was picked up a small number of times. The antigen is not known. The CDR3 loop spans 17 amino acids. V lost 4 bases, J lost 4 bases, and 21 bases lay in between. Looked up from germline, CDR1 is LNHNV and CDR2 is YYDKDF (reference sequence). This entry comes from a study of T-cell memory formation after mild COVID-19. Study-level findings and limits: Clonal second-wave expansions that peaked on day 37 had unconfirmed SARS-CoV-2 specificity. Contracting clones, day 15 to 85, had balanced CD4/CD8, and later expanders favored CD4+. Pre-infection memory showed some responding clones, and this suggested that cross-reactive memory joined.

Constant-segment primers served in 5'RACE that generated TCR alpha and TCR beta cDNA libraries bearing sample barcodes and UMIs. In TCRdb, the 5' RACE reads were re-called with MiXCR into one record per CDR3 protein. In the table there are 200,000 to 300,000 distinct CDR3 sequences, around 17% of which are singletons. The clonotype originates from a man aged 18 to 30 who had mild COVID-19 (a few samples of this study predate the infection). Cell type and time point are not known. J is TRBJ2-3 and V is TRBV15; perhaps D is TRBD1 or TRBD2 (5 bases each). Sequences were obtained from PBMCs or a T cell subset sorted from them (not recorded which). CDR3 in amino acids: CATSTVTGTVNPDTQYF. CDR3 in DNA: TGTGCCACCAGCACAGTCACCGGGACGGTAAACCCAGATACGCAGTATTTT.